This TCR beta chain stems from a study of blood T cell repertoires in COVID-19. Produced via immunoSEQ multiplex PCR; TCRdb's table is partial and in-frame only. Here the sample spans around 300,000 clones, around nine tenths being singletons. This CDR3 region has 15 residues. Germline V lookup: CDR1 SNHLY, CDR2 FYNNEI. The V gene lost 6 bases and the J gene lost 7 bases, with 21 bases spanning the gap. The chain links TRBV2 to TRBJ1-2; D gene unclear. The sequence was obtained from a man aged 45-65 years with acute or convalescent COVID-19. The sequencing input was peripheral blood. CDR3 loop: CASRETIHPPGGYTF. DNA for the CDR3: TGTGCCAGCAGAGAAACCATACATCCGCCGGGTGGCTACACCTTC.